The 23 T cell receptor beta chains below come from one sample, sequenced in a study of identical twins (dated by TCRdb to the mid-2010s). Preparation of the library involved 5' RACE. For sequencing, an Illumina HiSeq 2000 was employed. TCRdb passed the public sequencing reads through fastp at Q25 and MiXCR, retaining productive beta sequences. Under each unique CDR3 protein, matching rows form one entry showing the most common genes and DNA. The sample table lists some 900,000 distinct CDR3 sequences, about 12% of them with a count of one. The top ten clones comprise around 1.5% of the sample. This sample also appeared in a second study, on yellow fever vaccine responses in identical twins.

Sample: PBMCs. These receptor sequences come from a woman aged 18-29 years in good health.

The chain's CDR3 is CSVDGWLARGGGETQYF. CDR3 DNA sequence: TGCAGCGTTGATGGGTGGCTAGCTAGGGGGGGCGGGGAGACCCAGTACTTC. The J gene is TRBJ2-5, the V gene TRBV29-1; D might be TRBD2 (7 bases). V lost 3 bases and J lost 5, with 25 bases in between. CDR1 SQVTM and CDR2 ANQGSEA come from the germline V gene. This CDR3 region has 17 residues.

This clonotype was observed a few times. The J gene is TRBJ1-1, the V gene TRBV7-8; D may be TRBD1 (5 bases). Germline V lookup: CDR1 SGHVS, CDR2 FQNEAQ. V lost 2 bases, J lost 4 bases, and 11 bases lay in between. The CDR3 is 14 amino acids. The CDR3 nucleotides are TGTGCCAGCAGCTTATCGGCGGGGGTCACTGAAGCTTTCTTT. Protein product: CASSLSAGVTEAFF.

In this sample, this clonotype turned up a few times. The V gene is TRBV19, the J gene TRBJ2-5; 10 nucleotides match TRBD1. The CDR3 covers 13 residues. The ends lost 4 bases at V and 5 bases at J; junction bases unmatched: 1. CDR1 is LNHDA and CDR2 is SQIVND in the germline V gene (reference sequence). CDR3 DNA: TGTGCCAGTAGTACGGACAGGGGGGAGACCCAGTACTTC. It translates to CASSTDRGETQYF. Supplemented by reference TRBV19 and TRBJ2-5, the full variable domain reads DGGITQSPKYLFRKEGQNVTLSCEQNLNHDAMYWYRQDPGQGLRLIYYSQIVNDFQKGDIAEGYSVSREKKESFPLTVTSAQKNPTAFYLCASSTDRGETQYFGPGTRLLVL.

The gene calls are TRBV6-1 and TRBJ1-2; TRBD1 matches 8 bases. This CDR3 is 14 amino acids long. Trimming cost V 7 bases and J 4 bases; bases outside gene matches: 8. Per the germline V gene, CDR1 is MNHNS and CDR2 is SASEGT. The CDR3 DNA is TGTGCCAGCACCAACCAGGGGGCAGGCTATGGCTACACCTTC. This encodes CASTNQGAGYGYTF.

This rearrangement joins TRBV20-1 to TRBJ2-5, with 7 positions matching TRBD2. This CDR3 has 14 residues. J was trimmed by 1 base and V by 6 bases; bases with no gene match: 8. The germline CDR1 and CDR2 sequences are DFQATT and SNEGSKA (reference sequence). Written as DNA, the CDR3 is TGCAGTGCCCCAATCCGGGAGGCCCAAGAGACCCAGTACTTC. It codes for CSAPIREAQETQYF.

Only a few counts were recorded for this clonotype. The J gene is TRBJ2-7, the V gene TRBV7-9; the D call may be TRBD1 or TRBD2 (5 bases each). CDR3 length equals 14 residues. The germline gives CDR1 SEHNR, CDR2 FQNEAQ (reference sequence). The V and J ends lost 1 base and 1 base respectively, with 8 bases between them. The CDR3 region has the DNA TGTGCCAGCAGCTTAGAAGGGACGTCCTACGAGCAGTACTTC. Translating gives CASSLEGTSYEQYF.

The chain employs TRBV5-1 and TRBJ2-3, with D possibly TRBD2 on 5 matching bases. Germline CDR1 SGHRS, CDR2 YFSETQ. This CDR3 contains 15 residues. The V end lost 2 bases, the J end lost 0 bases, and 10 bases lay between the germline ends. The DNA for the CDR3 is TGCGCCAGCAGCTTCGGACTCTCTAGCACAGATACGCAGTATTTT. This codes for CASSFGLSSTDTQYF.

The rearrangement links TRBV3-1 to TRBJ1-5; D possibly corresponds to TRBD1 (5 bases). CDR3 length: 14 amino acids. CDR1 is LGHDT, CDR2 YNNKEL, per germline (reference sequence). The V gene lost 4 bases and the J gene lost 6 bases, with 13 bases spanning the gap. The CDR3 sequence: CASSRSQGGQPQHF. DNA of the CDR3: TGTGCCAGCAGCCGCAGCCAGGGCGGTCAGCCCCAGCATTTT.

This clonotype was seen more than once but under ten times. This sequence joins TRBV10-2 and TRBJ1-2; 7 nucleotides agree with TRBD1. Per the germline V gene, CDR1 is WSHSY and CDR2 is SAAADI. The length of the CDR3 is 13 residues. With 2 bases clipped from V and 9 bases from J, the junction kept 6 bases outside the gene matches. CDR3 residues: CASSEQGGASYTF. CDR3 coding DNA: TGCGCCAGCAGTGAGCAGGGGGGTGCTAGCTACACCTTC.

The chain couples TRBV5-1 to TRBJ2-2, with D possibly TRBD2 on 6 matching bases. The germline V gene encodes CDR1 SGHRS and CDR2 YFSETQ. The ends were cut back, 4 bases at V and 1 base at J, with 14 bases in the middle. This CDR3 contains 16 residues. The CDR3 reads CASSQWNGGNTGELFF. DNA for the CDR3: TGCGCCAGCAGCCAATGGAACGGGGGGAACACCGGGGAGCTGTTTTTT.

This clonotype was counted ten times or more. V usage is TRBV7-8 and J usage is TRBJ1-1, with TRBD1 as a possible D gene (5 bases). V was cut by 5 bases and J by 4 bases, with 17 bases left in between. Germline V lookup: CDR1 SGHVS, CDR2 FQNEAQ. The length of the CDR3 is 15 residues. The CDR3 here is CASSTRTREVTEAFF. For the CDR3, the DNA is TGTGCCAGCAGCACAAGGACACGGGAGGTCACTGAAGCTTTCTTT.

This clonotype was detected only a few times. The chain is built from TRBV5-1 and TRBJ1-6; D unresolved. Trimming removed 5 bases from V and 6 bases from J, with 15 bases in between. In germline, CDR1 is SGHRS, CDR2 YFSETQ. The CDR3 contains 15 residues. The CDR3 nucleotides are TGCGCCAGCAGAACTGGAGCTGCTGGTAATTCACCCCTCCACTTT. As protein: CASRTGAAGNSPLHF.

A few counts support this clonotype. The chain has TRBV11-2 and TRBJ2-3; 9 bases fit TRBD2. The CDR3 sequence is 16 residues long. The J segment lost 7 bases and the V segment lost 3 bases, leaving 11 bases of the junction unmatched. CDR1 SGHAT and CDR2 FQNNGV come from the germline V gene. The CDR3 reads CASSFASSGAQNTQYF. CDR3 DNA: TGTGCCAGCAGCTTTGCATCTAGCGGGGCGCAGAATACGCAGTATTTT. Variable domain in full (rest from reference TRBV11-2 and TRBJ2-3): EAGVAQSPRYKIIEKRQSVAFWCNPISGHATLYWYQQILGQGPKLLIQFQNNGVVDDSQLPKDRFSAERLKGVDSTLKIQPAKLEDSAVYLCASSFASSGAQNTQYFGPGTRLTVL.

Only a few counts were recorded for this clonotype. The V gene is TRBV7-8, the J gene TRBJ1-2; a possible D gene is TRBD1 (6 bases). Trimming took 5 bases from V and 4 from J, leaving 11 bases between them. The CDR3 has 13 amino acids. Germline CDR1 and CDR2: SGHVS and FQNEAQ. The CDR3 sequence: CASSIGQSYGYTF. CDR3 bases: TGTGCCAGCAGCATTGGACAGAGCTATGGCTACACCTTC. Full variable domain (outside the CDR3, taken from reference TRBV7-8 and TRBJ1-2): GAGVSQSPRYKVAKRGQDVALRCDPISGHVSLFWYQQALGQGPEFLTYFQNEAQLDKSGLPSDRFFAERPEGSVSTLKIQRTQQEDSAVYLCASSIGQSYGYTFGSGTRLTVV.

This clonotype was seen only a few times. V gene TRBV5-1 combines with J gene TRBJ2-1; 10 positions match TRBD2. Germline V gives CDR1 SGHRS, CDR2 YFSETQ. The CDR3 contains 17 residues. The J segment lost 6 bases and the V segment lost 1 base, leaving 10 bases of the junction unmatched. In nucleotides, the CDR3 is TGCGCCAGCAGCTTGACTTTCACTAGCGGGGTAATCAATGAGCAGTTCTTC. It encodes CASSLTFTSGVINEQFF. Filled out from reference TRBV5-1 and TRBJ2-1, the complete variable domain reads KAGVTQTPRYLIKTRGQQVTLSCSPISGHRSVSWYQQTPGQGLQFLFEYFSETQRNKGNFPGRFSGRQFSNSRSEMNVSTLELGDSALYLCASSLTFTSGVINEQFFGPGTRLTVL.

The chain carries TRBV4-1 and TRBJ1-1, with TRBD1 matching over 7 bases. J gave up 1 base and V 2 bases, and 4 bases lay outside the gene matches. This CDR3 is 15 amino acids long. Per germline, CDR1 MGHRA and CDR2 YSYEKL. The CDR3 nucleotides are TGCGCCAGCAGCCAAATATGGACAGGGAACACTGAAGCTTTCTTT. Amino acids: CASSQIWTGNTEAFF.

This clonotype was counted between two and nine times. V gene TRBV10-3 combines with J gene TRBJ2-2; D unclear. Germline V gene lookup returns CDR1 ENHRY and CDR2 SYGVKD. CDR3 length: 14 amino acids. Trimming pared 7 bases from V and 3 bases from J, leaving 12 bases between. CDR3 residues: CAITSDSDTGELFF. In DNA form, the CDR3 reads TGTGCCATCACGTCGGATTCGGACACCGGGGAGCTGTTTTTT.

In its sample, this clonotype was seen many times. The V gene is TRBV18, the J gene TRBJ2-3; D is unclear. Trimming removed 0 bases at V and 6 bases at J, with 4 bases between. This CDR3 region has 12 residues. Germline CDR1 KGHSH, CDR2 LQKENI. The CDR3 nucleotides read TGTGCCAGCTCACCACCCGTGGATACGCAGTATTTT. Translating it yields CASSPPVDTQYF.

This clonotype was picked up many times. The rearrangement uses TRBV18 and TRBJ1-2, with 8 nucleotides matching TRBD1. V shed 1 base and J 5 bases; nucleotides not matched to a gene: 9. This CDR3 comprises 16 residues. CDR1 is KGHSH and CDR2 is LQKENI in the germline V gene. CDR3 in DNA: TGTGCCAGCTCACCACGGACAGGGATGAAAGATTATGGCTACACCTTC. Protein product: CASSPRTGMKDYGYTF. The variable domain in full, with the rest retrieved from reference TRBV18 and TRBJ1-2, is NAGVMQNPRHLVRRRGQEARLRCSPMKGHSHVYWYRQLPEEGLKFMVYLQKENIIDESGMPKERFSAEFPKEGPSILRIQQVVRGDSAAYFCASSPRTGMKDYGYTFGSGTRLTVV.

This clonotype was seen many times. This sequence joins TRBV6-1 and TRBJ2-5, with 8 bases aligning to TRBD1. The CDR3 loop spans 17 amino acids. V was pared by 5 bases and J by 4 bases, with 15 bases of the junction left unmatched. Germline lookup yields CDR1 MNHNS and CDR2 SASEGT. For the CDR3, the DNA is TGTGCCAGCAGTCCGAGGGGACAGGTTTTTTTCGCAGAGACCCAGTACTTC. Its protein is CASSPRGQVFFAETQYF.

The J gene is TRBJ2-3, the V gene TRBV18; 9 bases align to TRBD2. Per germline, CDR1 KGHSH and CDR2 LQKENI. V lost 0 bases, J lost 5 bases, and 6 bases stayed unmatched. CDR3 length: 16 amino acids. CDR3 protein: CASSPPVAGAGDTQYF. The CDR3 DNA reads as TGTGCCAGCTCACCACCGGTAGCGGGGGCCGGAGATACGCAGTATTTT.

The chain recombines TRBV19 with TRBJ1-2; 7 positions match TRBD1. J lost 8 bases, V lost 6 bases, and 9 bases had no gene match. This CDR3 is 13 amino acids long. Germline V gene sequence: CDR1 LNHDA, CDR2 SQIVND (reference sequence). CDR3 nucleotide sequence: TGTGCCAGTAGCCCCGACAGGGTAGGAGGCTACACCTTC. The encoded protein is CASSPDRVGGYTF.

The chain joins TRBV28 to TRBJ2-2; D possibly matches TRBD1 or TRBD2 (6 bases each). There are 15 residues in the CDR3. V lost 6 bases to trimming and J lost 4 bases, with 15 bases between them. The germline V gene has CDR1 MDHEN and CDR2 SYDVKM. The CDR3 coding sequence is TGTGCCAGCAGCCTTTGGGGGGCTGGCACCGGGGAGCTGTTTTTT. Encoded protein: CASSLWGAGTGELFF.